The present T cell receptor (beta chain) was sequenced within a study of CD8+ T cells in alopecia areata. CDR1 MNHEY and CDR2 SMNVEV come from the germline V gene (reference sequence). The V gene end was trimmed by 7 bases and the J gene end by 7 bases; junction bases not matched to a gene: 6. This CDR3 region has 14 residues. Study conclusions and caveats: Affected scalp, especially in alopecia totalis/universalis, had a higher clonality than normal scalp did.

TCR sequencing used cDNA made by reverse transcription of extracted RNA. This table comes from immunoSEQ multiplex PCR, and its TCRdb copy is limited to in-frame clones, with some not included. Here the sample spans approximately 150,000 clones, about 67% being singletons. Regarding this clone: The target antigen is unknown.

Separation by sorting yielded CD4+ and CD8+ T cells from PBMCs. The genes are TRBV27 and TRBJ2-1; the match to TRBD2 covers 11 bases. The sample consisted of CD8+ T cells sorted from blood, taken at week 0. The TCR originated in a human donor with alopecia areata. The CDR3 spells CASTIAGGRNEQFF. The CDR3 DNA sequence: TGTGCCAGCACCATAGCGGGGGGGCGGAATGAGCAGTTCTTC.